The text below deals with one TCR beta chain. Its target is not known. One end of the junction is discordant with germline, which a read error may explain. This record belongs to a study of tumor and adjacent non-tumor tissue in lung cancer. General observations from the study: Significantly higher TCR diversity was found in tumor than normal lung.

Germline V gene data show CDR1 as MNHEY and CDR2 as SVGEGT. There are 13 residues in the CDR3. Three rounds of nested PCR, following a modified ARM-PCR protocol, produced the TCRbeta library. TCRdb ran MiXCR on the multiplex PCR reads and lists one entry per CDR3 protein. The data show roughly 120,000 distinct CDR3 sequences, 60% to 80% seen once. The template was RNA from unsorted bulk tissue. Distant lung tissue was collected more than 3 cm away from the tumor edge. V is TRBV6-2 or TRBV6-3 and J is TRBJ2-7; 7 bases are a match to TRBD1. This sequence originates from a man aged 55 to 70 with non-small cell lung cancer. Sequenced input: distant non-tumor lung tissue. The CDR3 DNA is TGTGTCAACAGTTGGGACAGCTCGAACGAGCAGAACTTC. This encodes CVNSWDSSNEQNF.